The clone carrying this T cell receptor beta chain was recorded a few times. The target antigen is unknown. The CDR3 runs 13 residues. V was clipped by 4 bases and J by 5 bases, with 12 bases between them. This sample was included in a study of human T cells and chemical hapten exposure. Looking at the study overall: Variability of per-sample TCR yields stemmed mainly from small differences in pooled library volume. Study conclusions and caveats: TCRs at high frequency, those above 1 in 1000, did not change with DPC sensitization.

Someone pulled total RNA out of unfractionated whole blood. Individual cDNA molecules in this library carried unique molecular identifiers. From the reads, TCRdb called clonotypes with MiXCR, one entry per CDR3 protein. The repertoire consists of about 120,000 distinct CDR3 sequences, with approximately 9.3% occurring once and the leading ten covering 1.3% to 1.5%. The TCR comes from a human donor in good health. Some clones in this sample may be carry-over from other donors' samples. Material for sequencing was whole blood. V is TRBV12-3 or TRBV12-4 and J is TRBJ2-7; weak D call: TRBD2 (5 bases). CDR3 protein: CASSWRVFHEQYF. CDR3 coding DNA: TGTGCCAGCAGTTGGCGGGTTTTCCACGAGCAGTACTTC.